This TCR beta chain was identified during a study of Graves' ophthalmopathy and Graves' hyperthyroidism. Donors with ophthalmopathy: moderate-to-severe activity, CAS ≥3, NOSPECS ≥4, duration under 3 months. Other autoimmune disease, uncontrolled infection, pregnancy and lactation led to exclusion. The table lists this clonotype with many counts. Its target is unknown. Transcripts of RNA were the source for amplifying TCR beta CDR3 regions. HTBI primers were used in a first-round RT-PCR, which preceded a second-round multiplex PCR. MiXCR was run by TCRdb on the multiplex PCR reads, yielding one entry per CDR3 protein. The data contain about 340,000 distinct CDR3 sequences, 17% of them seen just once; the ten biggest clones take up 9% to 15%. Overall study results and limits: Stable hyperthyroidism and ophthalmopathy were told apart by a 13-signature model, which achieved 85% to 90% sensitivity and roughly 76% specificity.

The receptor was derived from an adult man with Graves' ophthalmopathy. The sample was peripheral blood.

The CDR3 sequence: CASSLGLAGTNTGELFF. The CDR3 nucleotides are TGTGCCAGCAGCTTGGGACTAGCGGGAACGAACACCGGGGAGCTGTTTTTT. The chain uses TRBV13 and TRBJ2-2, with TRBD2 identical over 13 bases. The CDR3 runs to 17 residues. CDR1 and CDR2 from the germline V gene are PRHDT and FYEKMQ (reference sequence). The ends lost 3 bases at V and 0 bases at J; junction bases unmatched: 1.